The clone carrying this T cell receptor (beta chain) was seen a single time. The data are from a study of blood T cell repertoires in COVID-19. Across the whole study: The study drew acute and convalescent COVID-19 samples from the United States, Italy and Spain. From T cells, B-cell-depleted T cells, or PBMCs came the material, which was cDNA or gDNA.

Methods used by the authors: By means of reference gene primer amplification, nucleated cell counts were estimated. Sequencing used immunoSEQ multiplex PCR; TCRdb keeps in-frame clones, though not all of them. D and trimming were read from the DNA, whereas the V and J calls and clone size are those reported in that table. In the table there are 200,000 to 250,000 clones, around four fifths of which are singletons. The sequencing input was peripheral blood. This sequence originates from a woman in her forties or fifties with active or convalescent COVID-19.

The CDR3 here is CASSGGSSLSYGYTF. The CDR3 DNA follows: TGCGCCAGCAGCGGGGGGAGTTCCCTTTCCTATGGCTACACCTTC. The chain links TRBV5-1 to TRBJ1-2; weak D call: TRBD1 (5 bases). V gave up 4 bases and J gave up 4 bases, with 17 bases separating them. CDR3 size: 15 residues. Looked up from germline, CDR1 is SGHRS and CDR2 is YFSETQ.